What follows are 5 T cell receptor beta chains derived from one specimen sequenced in a study of control samples from healthy donors and cancer patients. The data were produced by immunoSEQ multiplex PCR, yet TCRdb's version contains in-frame clones alone and is incomplete. This sample yields tens of thousands of clones, of which 80% to 95% are seen a single time; around 1% belongs to the top ten. The sequenced material came from blood. The receptors shown here come from a woman in her thirties in good health.

The genes are TRBV10-1 and TRBJ1-5; D ambiguous. This CDR3 contains 14 residues. Trimming shortened V by 3 bases and J by 2 bases, and 8 bases separated the two germline ends. Germline loops: CDR1 WNHNN, CDR2 SYGVQD (reference sequence). CDR3 region: CASSEQPGNQPQHF. DNA of the CDR3: TGCGCCAGCAGTGAACAACCGGGCAATCAGCCCCAGCATTTT.

CDR3 bases: TGTGCCAGCAGCCAAACAGGGGCCCGGGCGGAAGGCTACACCTTC. Translating gives CASSQTGARAEGYTF. This chain connects TRBV4-2 to TRBJ1-2; 7 nucleotides line up with TRBD1. The CDR3 is made up of 15 amino acids. The germline CDR1 and CDR2 sequences are LGHNA and YNFKEQ. Trimming at V came to 2 bases and at J to 8 bases, leaving 11 bases not matched to a gene.

The rearrangement joins TRBV5-1 to TRBJ1-4; D call uncertain. This CDR3 contains 13 residues. V lost 0 bases and J 5 bases, leaving 5 bases between the germline ends. The V gene's germline CDR1 is SGHRS and CDR2 YFSETQ. Written as DNA, the CDR3 is TGCGCCAGCAGCTTGGACGCCAATGAAAAACTGTTTTTT. Amino acids: CASSLDANEKLFF. Full variable domain (rest looked up from reference TRBV5-1 and TRBJ1-4): KAGVTQTPRYLIKTRGQQVTLSCSPISGHRSVSWYQQTPGQGLQFLFEYFSETQRNKGNFPGRFSGRQFSNSRSEMNVSTLELGDSALYLCASSLDANEKLFFGSGTQLSVL.

This chain joins TRBV5-5 and TRBJ2-1; no clear D gene. Between the trimmed V and J ends, which lost 1 base and 9 bases, there was a span of 8 bases. Germline-derived CDR1 and CDR2 are SGHKS and YYEKEE (reference sequence). The CDR3 is 12 residues long. The chain's CDR3 is CASSLLLREQFF. In DNA, the CDR3 is TGTGCCAGCAGCTTGCTCTTACGTGAGCAGTTCTTC.

The chain is built from TRBV18 and TRBJ2-4, with D maybe TRBD1 (5 bases). The CDR3 is 16 residues long. Deletions cut 0 bases from V and 8 bases from J, with 17 bases between. Germline assignment: CDR1 KGHSH and CDR2 LQKENI. This CDR3 is CASSPPVGQGRDIQYF. CDR3 nucleotide sequence: TGTGCCAGCTCACCACCGGTGGGGCAGGGTCGAGACATTCAGTACTTC.